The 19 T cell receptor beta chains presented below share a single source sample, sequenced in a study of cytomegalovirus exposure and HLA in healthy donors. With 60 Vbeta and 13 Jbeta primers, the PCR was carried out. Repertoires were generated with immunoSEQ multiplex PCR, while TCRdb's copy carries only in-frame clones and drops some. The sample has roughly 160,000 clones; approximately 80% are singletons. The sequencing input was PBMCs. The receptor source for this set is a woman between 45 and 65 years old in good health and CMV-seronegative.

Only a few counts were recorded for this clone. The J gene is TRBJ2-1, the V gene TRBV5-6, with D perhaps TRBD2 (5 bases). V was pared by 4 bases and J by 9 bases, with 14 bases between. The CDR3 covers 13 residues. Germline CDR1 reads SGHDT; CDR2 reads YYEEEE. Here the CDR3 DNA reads TGTGCCAGCAGCCTCACGCGGGCCGGTGAGCAGTTCTTC. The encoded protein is CASSLTRAGEQFF. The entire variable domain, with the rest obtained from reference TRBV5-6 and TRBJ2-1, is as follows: DAGVTQSPTHLIKTRGQQVTLRCSPKSGHDTVSWYQQALGQGPQFIFQYYEEEERQRGNFPDRFSGHQFPNYSSELNVNALLLGDSALYLCASSLTRAGEQFFGPGTRLTVL.

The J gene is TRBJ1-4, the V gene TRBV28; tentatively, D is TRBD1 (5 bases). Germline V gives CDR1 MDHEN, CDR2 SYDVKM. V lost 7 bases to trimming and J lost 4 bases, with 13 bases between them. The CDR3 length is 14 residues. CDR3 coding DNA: TGTGCCAGCATCCATCAGGGCATTAATGAAAAACTGTTTTTT. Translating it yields CASIHQGINEKLFF.

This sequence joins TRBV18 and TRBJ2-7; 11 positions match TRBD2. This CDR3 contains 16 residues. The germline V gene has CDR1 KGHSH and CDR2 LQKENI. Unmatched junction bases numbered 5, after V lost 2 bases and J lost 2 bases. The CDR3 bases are TGTGCCAGCTCACCAACTAGCGGGAGTGGTGCCTACGAGCAGTACTTC. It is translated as CASSPTSGSGAYEQYF.

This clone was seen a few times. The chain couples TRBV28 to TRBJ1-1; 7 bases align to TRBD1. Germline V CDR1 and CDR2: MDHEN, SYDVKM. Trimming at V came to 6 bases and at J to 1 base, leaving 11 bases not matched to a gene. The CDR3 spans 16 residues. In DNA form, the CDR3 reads TGTGCCAGCAGCGTTACTACACAGGGGACGAACACTGAAGCTTTCTTT. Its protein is CASSVTTQGTNTEAFF. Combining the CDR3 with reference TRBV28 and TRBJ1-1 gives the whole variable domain DVKVTQSSRYLVKRTGEKVFLECVQDMDHENMFWYRQDPGLGLRLIYFSYDVKMKEKGDIPEGYSVSREKKERFSLILESASTNQTSMYLCASSVTTQGTNTEAFFGQGTRLTVV.

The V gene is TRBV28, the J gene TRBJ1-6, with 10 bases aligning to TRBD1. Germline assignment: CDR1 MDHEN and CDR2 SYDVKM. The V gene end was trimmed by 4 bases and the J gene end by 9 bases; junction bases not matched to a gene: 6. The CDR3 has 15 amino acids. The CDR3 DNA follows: TGTGCCAGCAGTTACCGGACAGGGGGAGGTTCACCCCTCCACTTT. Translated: CASSYRTGGGSPLHF.

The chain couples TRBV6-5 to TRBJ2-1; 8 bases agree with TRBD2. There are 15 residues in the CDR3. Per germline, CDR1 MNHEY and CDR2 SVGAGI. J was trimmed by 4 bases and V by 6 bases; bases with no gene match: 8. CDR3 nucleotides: TGTGCCAGCAGACCGGGACTAGTAACATACAATGAGCAGTTCTTC. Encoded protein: CASRPGLVTYNEQFF.

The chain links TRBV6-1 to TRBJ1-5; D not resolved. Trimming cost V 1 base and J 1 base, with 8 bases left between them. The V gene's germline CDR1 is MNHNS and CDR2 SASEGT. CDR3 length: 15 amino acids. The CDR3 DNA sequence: TGTGCCAGCAGTGAAGTAAACCGGAGCAATCAGCCCCAGCATTTT. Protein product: CASSEVNRSNQPQHF.

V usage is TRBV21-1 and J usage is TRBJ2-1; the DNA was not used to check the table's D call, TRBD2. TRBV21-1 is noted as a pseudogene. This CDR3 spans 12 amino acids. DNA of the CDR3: TGTGCCAGCAGTACTGAGAGGGATGAGCAGTTCTTC. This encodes CASSTERDEQFF.

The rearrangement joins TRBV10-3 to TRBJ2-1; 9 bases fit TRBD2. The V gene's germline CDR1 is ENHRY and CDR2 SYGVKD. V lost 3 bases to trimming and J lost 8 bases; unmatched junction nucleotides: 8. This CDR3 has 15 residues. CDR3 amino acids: CAISEPGTSFHEQFF. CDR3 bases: TGTGCCATCAGTGAACCCGGGACTAGCTTTCATGAGCAGTTCTTC.

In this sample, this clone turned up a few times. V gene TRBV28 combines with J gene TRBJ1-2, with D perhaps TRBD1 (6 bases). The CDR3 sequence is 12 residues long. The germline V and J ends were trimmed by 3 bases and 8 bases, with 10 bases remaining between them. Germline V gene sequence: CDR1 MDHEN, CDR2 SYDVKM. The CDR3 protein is CASSLGAKGYTF. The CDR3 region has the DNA TGTGCCAGCAGTTTGGGGGCAAAGGGCTACACCTTC.

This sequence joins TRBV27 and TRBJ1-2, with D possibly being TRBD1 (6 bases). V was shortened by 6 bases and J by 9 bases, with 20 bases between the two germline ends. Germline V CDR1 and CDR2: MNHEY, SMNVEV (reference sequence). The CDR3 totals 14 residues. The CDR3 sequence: CASSPGRNRARYTF. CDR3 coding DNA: TGTGCCAGCAGCCCAGGGCGAAACAGGGCACGCTACACCTTC.

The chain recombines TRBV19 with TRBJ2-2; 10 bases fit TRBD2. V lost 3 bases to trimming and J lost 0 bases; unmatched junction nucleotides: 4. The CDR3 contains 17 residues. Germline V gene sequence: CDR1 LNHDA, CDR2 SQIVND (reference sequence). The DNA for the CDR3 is TGTGCCAGTAGTATTGGACTAGCGGATACGAACACCGGGGAGCTGTTTTTT. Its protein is CASSIGLADTNTGELFF.

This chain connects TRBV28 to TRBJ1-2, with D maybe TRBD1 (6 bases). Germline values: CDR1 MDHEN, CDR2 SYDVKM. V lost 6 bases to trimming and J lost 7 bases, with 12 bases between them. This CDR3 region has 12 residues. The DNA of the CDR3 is TGTGCCAGCAGCTCAGGGGAGGGTGGCTACACCTTC. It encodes CASSSGEGGYTF.

CDR3 in DNA: TGTGCCAGCAGCCCTACCGCAAGGGGCGACACTGAAGCTTTCTTT. This gives the protein CASSPTARGDTEAFF. The chain links TRBV25-1 to TRBJ1-1; D might be TRBD1 (5 bases). The germline V gene has CDR1 MGHDK and CDR2 SYGVNS. This CDR3 region has 15 residues. Trimming removed 6 bases at V and 3 bases at J, with 17 bases between.

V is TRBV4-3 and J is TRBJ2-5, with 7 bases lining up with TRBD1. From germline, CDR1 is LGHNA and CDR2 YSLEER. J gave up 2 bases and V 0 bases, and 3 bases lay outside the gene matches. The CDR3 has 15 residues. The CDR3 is CASSQDLDRQETQYF. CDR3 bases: TGCGCCAGCAGCCAAGATCTGGACAGGCAAGAGACCCAGTACTTC.

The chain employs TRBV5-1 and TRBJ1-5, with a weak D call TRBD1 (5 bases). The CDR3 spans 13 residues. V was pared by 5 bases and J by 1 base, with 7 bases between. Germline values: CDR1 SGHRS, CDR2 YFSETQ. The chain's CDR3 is CASSRGSNQPQHF. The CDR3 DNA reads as TGCGCCAGCAGTCGGGGGAGCAATCAGCCCCAGCATTTT.

The CDR3 loop is CASSPPLAGGLIRQFF. The DNA for the CDR3 is TGTGCCAGCAGCCCCCCCCTCGCGGGGGGTCTGATCAGGCAGTTCTTC. The chain employs TRBV7-9 and TRBJ2-1; TRBD2 aligns across 8 bases. The CDR3 contains 16 residues. V was pared by 5 bases and J by 12 bases, with 18 bases of the junction left unmatched. Germline V gene sequence: CDR1 SEHNR, CDR2 FQNEAQ (reference sequence).

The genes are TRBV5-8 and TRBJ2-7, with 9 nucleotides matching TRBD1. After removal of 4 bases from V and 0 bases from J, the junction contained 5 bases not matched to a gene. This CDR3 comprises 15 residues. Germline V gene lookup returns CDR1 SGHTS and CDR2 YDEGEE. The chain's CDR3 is CASSGGTGSSYEQYF. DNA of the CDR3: TGTGCCAGCAGCGGTGGGACAGGGAGCTCCTACGAGCAGTACTTC.

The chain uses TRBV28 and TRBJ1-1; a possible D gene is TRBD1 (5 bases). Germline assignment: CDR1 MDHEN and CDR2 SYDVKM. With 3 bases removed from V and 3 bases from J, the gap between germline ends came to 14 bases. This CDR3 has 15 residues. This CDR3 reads CASSLGGTRDTEAFF. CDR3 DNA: TGTGCCAGCAGTTTGGGGGGAACCCGGGACACTGAAGCTTTCTTT. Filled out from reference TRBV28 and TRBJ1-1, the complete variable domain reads DVKVTQSSRYLVKRTGEKVFLECVQDMDHENMFWYRQDPGLGLRLIYFSYDVKMKEKGDIPEGYSVSREKKERFSLILESASTNQTSMYLCASSLGGTRDTEAFFGQGTRLTVV.